This T cell receptor (beta chain) was identified during a study of blood T cell repertoires in COVID-19. Study summary: Material from acute and convalescent COVID-19 was sourced from the United States, Italy and Spain.

CDR3 length equals 15 residues. V was pared by 1 base and J by 2 bases, with 2 bases of the junction left unmatched. CDR1 is SGHTA and CDR2 is FQGTGA in the germline V gene. Original analysis: Reference gene primer amplification gave estimated nucleated cell counts. Sequenced by immunoSEQ multiplex PCR; TCRdb stores in-frame clones only, minus some. V, J and clone size reflect that table, while D and trimming were determined from the DNA. The sample carries about 480,000 clones, 75% to 90% recorded once. The chain links TRBV7-3 to TRBJ2-1; 7 nucleotides match TRBD2. The sequence was obtained from a young woman with acute or convalescent COVID-19. The material sequenced was peripheral blood. In DNA, the CDR3 is TGTGCCAGCAGCTTAAGCGGGGGAACCTACAATGAGCAGTTCTTC. It is translated as CASSLSGGTYNEQFF.